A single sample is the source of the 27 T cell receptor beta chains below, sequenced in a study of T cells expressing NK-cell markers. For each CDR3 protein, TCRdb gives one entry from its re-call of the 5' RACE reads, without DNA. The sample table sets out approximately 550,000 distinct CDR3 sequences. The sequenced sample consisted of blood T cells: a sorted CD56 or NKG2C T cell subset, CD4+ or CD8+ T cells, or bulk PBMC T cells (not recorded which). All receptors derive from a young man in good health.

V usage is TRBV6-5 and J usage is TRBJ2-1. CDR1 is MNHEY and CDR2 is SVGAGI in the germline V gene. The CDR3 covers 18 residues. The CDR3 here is CASSYVAISGDSYNEQFF.

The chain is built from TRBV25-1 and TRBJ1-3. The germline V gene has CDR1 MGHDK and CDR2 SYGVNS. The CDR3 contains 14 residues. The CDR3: CASKEGFSGNTIYF.

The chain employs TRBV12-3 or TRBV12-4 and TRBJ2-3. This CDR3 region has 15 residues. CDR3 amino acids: CASSLSGMGRSAQYF.

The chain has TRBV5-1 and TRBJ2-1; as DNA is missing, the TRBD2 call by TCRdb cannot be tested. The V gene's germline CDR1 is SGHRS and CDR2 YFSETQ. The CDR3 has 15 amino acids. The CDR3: CASSPGTSGINEQFF.

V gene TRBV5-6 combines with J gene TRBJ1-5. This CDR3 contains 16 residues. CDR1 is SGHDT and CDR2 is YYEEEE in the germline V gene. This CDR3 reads CASSPAGGVSNQPQHF.

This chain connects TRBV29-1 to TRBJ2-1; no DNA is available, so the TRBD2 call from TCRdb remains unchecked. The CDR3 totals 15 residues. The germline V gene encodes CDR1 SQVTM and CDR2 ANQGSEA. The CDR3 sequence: CSVGSDRSSYNEQFF.

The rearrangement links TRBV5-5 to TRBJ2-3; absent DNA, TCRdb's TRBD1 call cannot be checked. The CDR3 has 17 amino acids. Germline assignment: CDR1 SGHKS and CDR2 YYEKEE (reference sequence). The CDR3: CASSPGLGTGKADTQYF.

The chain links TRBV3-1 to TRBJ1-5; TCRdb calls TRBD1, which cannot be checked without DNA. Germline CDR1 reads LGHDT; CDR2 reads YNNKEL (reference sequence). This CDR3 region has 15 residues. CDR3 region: CASSQVKGRGVPQHF.

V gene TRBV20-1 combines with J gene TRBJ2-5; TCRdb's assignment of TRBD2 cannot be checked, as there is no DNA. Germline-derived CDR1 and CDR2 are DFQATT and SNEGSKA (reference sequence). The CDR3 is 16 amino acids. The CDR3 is CSAGLFLPSRQETQYF.

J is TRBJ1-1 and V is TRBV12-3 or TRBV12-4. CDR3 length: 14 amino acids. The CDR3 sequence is CASTSGGVNTEAFF.

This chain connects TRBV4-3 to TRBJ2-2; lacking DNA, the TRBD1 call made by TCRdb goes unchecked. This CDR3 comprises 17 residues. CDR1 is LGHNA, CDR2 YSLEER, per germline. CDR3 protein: CASSQDNWVTGAGELFF.

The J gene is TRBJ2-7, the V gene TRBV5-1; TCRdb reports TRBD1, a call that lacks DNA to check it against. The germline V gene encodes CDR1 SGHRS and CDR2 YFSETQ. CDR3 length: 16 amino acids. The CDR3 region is CASSPKGSPGAYEQYF.

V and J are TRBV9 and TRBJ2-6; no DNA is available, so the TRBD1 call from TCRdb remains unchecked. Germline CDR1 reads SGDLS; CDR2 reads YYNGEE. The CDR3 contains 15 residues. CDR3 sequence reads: CASSVGARGANVLTF.

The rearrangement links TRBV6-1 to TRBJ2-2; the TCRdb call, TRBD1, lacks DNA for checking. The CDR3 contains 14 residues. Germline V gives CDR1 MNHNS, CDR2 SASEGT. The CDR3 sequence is CASRSGTNTGELFF.

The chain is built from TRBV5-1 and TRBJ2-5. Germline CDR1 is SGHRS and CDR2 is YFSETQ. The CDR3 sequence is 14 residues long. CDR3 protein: CASSPAVNWETQYF. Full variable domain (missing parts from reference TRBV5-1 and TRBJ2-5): KAGVTQTPRYLIKTRGQQVTLSCSPISGHRSVSWYQQTPGQGLQFLFEYFSETQRNKGNFPGRFSGRQFSNSRSEMNVSTLELGDSALYLCASSPAVNWETQYFGPGTRLLVL.

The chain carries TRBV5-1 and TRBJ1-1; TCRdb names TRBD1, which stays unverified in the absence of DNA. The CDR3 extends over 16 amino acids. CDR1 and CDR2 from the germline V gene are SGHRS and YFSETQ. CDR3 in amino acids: CASSLGTGASNTEAFF.

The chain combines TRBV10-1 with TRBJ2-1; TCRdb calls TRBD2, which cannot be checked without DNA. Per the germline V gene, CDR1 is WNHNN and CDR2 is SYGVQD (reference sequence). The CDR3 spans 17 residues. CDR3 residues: CASSEISGRASYNEQFF.

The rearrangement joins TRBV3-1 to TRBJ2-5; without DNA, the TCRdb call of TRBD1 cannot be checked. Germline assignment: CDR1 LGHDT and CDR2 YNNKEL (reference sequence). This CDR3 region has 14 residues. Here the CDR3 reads CASSQEPGRGTQYF.

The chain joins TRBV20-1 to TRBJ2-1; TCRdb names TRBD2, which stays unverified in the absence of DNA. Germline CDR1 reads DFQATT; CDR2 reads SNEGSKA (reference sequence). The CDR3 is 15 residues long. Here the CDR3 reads CSARGEPRDYNEQFF.

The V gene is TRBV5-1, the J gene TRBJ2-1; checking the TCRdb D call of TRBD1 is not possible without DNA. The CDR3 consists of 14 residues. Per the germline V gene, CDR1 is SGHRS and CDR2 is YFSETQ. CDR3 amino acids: CASSGTGVYNEQFF.

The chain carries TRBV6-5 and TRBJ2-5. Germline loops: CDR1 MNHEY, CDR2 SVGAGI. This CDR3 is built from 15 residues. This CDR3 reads CASSYLGSRQETQYF.

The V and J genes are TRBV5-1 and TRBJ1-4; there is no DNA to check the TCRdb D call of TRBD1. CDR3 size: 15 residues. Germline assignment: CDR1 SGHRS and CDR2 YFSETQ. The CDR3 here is CASSAGVGQIEKLFF.

This CDR3 reads CSAGGSTYEQYF. J is TRBJ2-7 and V is TRBV20-1. Germline loops: CDR1 DFQATT, CDR2 SNEGSKA (reference sequence). This CDR3 has 12 amino acids.

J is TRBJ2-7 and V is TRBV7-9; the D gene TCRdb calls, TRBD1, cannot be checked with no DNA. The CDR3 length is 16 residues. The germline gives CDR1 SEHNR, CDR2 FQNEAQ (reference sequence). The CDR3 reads CASSLSTGDSSYEQYF. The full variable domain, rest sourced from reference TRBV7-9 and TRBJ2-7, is DTGVSQNPRHKITKRGQNVTFRCDPISEHNRLYWYRQTLGQGPEFLTYFQNEAQLEKSRLLSDRFSAERPKGSFSTLEIQRTEQGDSAMYLCASSLSTGDSSYEQYFGPGTRLTVT.

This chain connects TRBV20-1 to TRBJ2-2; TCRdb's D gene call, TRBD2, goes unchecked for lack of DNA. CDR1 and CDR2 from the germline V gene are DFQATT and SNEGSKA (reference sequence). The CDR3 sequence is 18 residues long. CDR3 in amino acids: CSASSAGLAGVNTGELFF.

This chain's CDR3 is CASSLGRIPLGDTQYF. The chain carries TRBV7-8 and TRBJ2-3; lacking DNA, the TRBD1 call made by TCRdb goes unchecked. There are 16 residues in the CDR3. Germline loops: CDR1 SGHVS, CDR2 FQNEAQ.

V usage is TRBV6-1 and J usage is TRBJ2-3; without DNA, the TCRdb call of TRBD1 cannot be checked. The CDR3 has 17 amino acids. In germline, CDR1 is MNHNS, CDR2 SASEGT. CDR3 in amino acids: CASSELPGQGGTDTQYF.